This is a list of T cell receptor beta chains from one sample in a study of CDR3 diversity in severe acne. TCRdb processed the PCR reads anew with MiXCR; each CDR3 protein has one entry. The profile shows 97,000 or so distinct CDR3 sequences, roughly half of them singletons. Specimen: blood. The receptors come from a male donor with acne. CDR3s include the opening cysteine and the closing phenylalanine or tryptophan. A D gene is named only where the DNA matches it firmly. Some rows mark clone size as missing; the rest say once, few, many or name a class of expanded clone.

clone_size | d_call | j_call | v_call | cdr3_nt | cdr3_aa
NA | NA | TRBJ2-5 | TRBV12-3/TRBV12-4 | TGTGCCAGCAGGGGGGAGTCGCAGGGTGAAGAGACCCAGTACTTC | CASRGESQGEETQYF
few | NA | TRBJ1-5 | TRBV28 | TGTGCCAGCAGTTTCCAGGGTAGCAATCAGCCCCAGCATTTT | CASSFQGSNQPQHF
NA | TRBD1 | TRBJ1-1 | TRBV6-5 | TGTGCCATCACCCCGACAGGGACGAACACTGAAGCTTTCTTT | CAITPTGTNTEAFF
many | TRBD2 | TRBJ2-7 | TRBV2 | TGTGCCAGCAGCGAACTGGGACTAGCGGTCTCCTACGAGCAGTACTTC | CASSELGLAVSYEQYF
few | TRBD2 | TRBJ2-7 | TRBV10-1 | TGCGCCAGCTTTTTGGTTCCTATGACTAGCGGGAGGGTCCACGAGCAGTACTTC | CASFLVPMTSGRVHEQYF
NA | NA | TRBJ2-7 | TRBV6-5 | TGTGCCAGCAGTTACTCGGAGGGGGTGACCTACGAGCAGTACTTC | CASSYSEGVTYEQYF
NA | NA | TRBJ1-3 | TRBV6-5 | TGTGCCAGCAGACCCACATGGACGGGAAACACCATATATTTT | CASRPTWTGNTIYF
NA | NA | TRBJ1-1 | TRBV7-9 | TGTGCCAGCAGCCGGGCTGGAAATGAAGCTTTCTTT | CASSRAGNEAFF
many | NA | TRBJ2-7 | TRBV29-1 | TGCAGCGTCATTTTCCGGGACACCTACGAGCAGTACTTC | CSVIFRDTYEQYF
many | NA | TRBJ2-2 | TRBV6-5 | TGTGCCAGCAGAACAGTCACCGGGGAGCTGTTTTTT | CASRTVTGELFF
many | TRBD2 | TRBJ2-3 | TRBV29-1 | TGCAGCGTTGTAGCGGGAGACACAGATACGCAGTATTTT | CSVVAGDTDTQYF
NA | NA | TRBJ2-5 | TRBV10-2 | TGCGCCAGCACGGCCGGCTTGTGGGAGACCCAGTACTTC | CASTAGLWETQYF
NA | NA | TRBJ2-2 | TRBV11-2 | TGTGCCAGCAGCTTACATATCAGTCAAAACACCGGGGAGCTGTTTTTT | CASSLHISQNTGELFF
few | TRBD2 | TRBJ2-1 | TRBV29-1 | TGCAGCGTTACGAGACTAGCGGGAGTCGGTGAGCAGTTCTTC | CSVTRLAGVGEQFF
few | NA | TRBJ1-4 | TRBV10-3 | TGTGCCATCAGACCTGGTCTTGCAACTATTGAAAAACTGTTTTTT | CAIRPGLATIEKLFF
NA | TRBD1 | TRBJ2-2 | TRBV11-2 | TGTGCCAGCAGCTTACTGACAGGGGACACCGGGGAGCTGTTTTTT | CASSLLTGDTGELFF
NA | NA | TRBJ2-5 | TRBV6-5 | TGTGCCAGCAGTTACCGACACCGCGGAGGGACCCAGTACTTC | CASSYRHRGGTQYF
NA | TRBD1 | TRBJ1-4 | TRBV10-3 | TGTGCCAGCGGATTCGGACAGGGGGGAGAAAAACTGTTTTTT | CASGFGQGGEKLFF
many | TRBD2 | TRBJ2-3 | TRBV6-1 | TGTGCCAGCAGTGAGCGGCTAGCGGGGACGGATACGCAGTATTTT | CASSERLAGTDTQYF
NA | NA | TRBJ1-2 | TRBV25-1 | TGTGCCAGCAGTGATCCGGTGACGGACTATGGCTACACCTTC | CASSDPVTDYGYTF
NA | NA | TRBJ2-3 | TRBV27 | TGTGCCAGCAGTTTAGTTCCAGCAGATACGCAGTATTTT | CASSLVPADTQYF
many | TRBD2 | TRBJ2-2 | TRBV7-8 | TGTGCCAGCAGCGAACCGGGACTAGCGGGAGGGCCTTCGTGGGGGGAGCTGTTTTTT | CASSEPGLAGGPSWGELFF
few | NA | TRBJ2-1 | TRBV6-5 | TGTGCCAGCAGTTACGGTGGGCCCCTGTCTCGGAATGAGCAGTTCTTC | CASSYGGPLSRNEQFF
NA | TRBD2 | TRBJ2-1 | TRBV6-4 | TGTGCCAGCAGTGACCTTTACCGGTCGGGGCGGGAGGGGGGCTCCTACAATGAGCAGTTCTTC | CASSDLYRSGREGGSYNEQFF
NA | TRBD2 | TRBJ2-1 | TRBV7-8 | TGTGCCAGCAGCCTCGGACTAGCGGGAGACAATGAGCAGTTCTTC | CASSLGLAGDNEQFF
once | NA | TRBJ2-7 | TRBV24-1 | TGTGCCACCAGTTATGGCTACGAGCAGTACTTC | CATSYGYEQYF
NA | NA | TRBJ1-5 | TRBV7-2 | TGTGCCGGCAGCCCTGAGGCAGGCATTGGCAATCAGCCCCAGCATTTT | CAGSPEAGIGNQPQHF
many | TRBD1 | TRBJ1-6 | TRBV6-1 | TGTGCCACACGACAGGGATTGAATTCACCCCTCCACTTT | CATRQGLNSPLHF
many | TRBD1 | TRBJ2-6 | TRBV7-9 | TGTGCCAGCAGCACCCGGGACAGGGGGATTCGACGGGCCAACGTCCTGACTTTC | CASSTRDRGIRRANVLTF
NA | TRBD2 | TRBJ2-1 | TRBV20-1 | TGCAGTGTTCTGACTAGCGGGAGGGCCGGTGAGCAGTTCTTC | CSVLTSGRAGEQFF
NA | NA | TRBJ1-2 | TRBV24-1 | TGTGCCACCAGTGATTTGGGGTCCAACTATGGCTACACCTTC | CATSDLGSNYGYTF
few | NA | TRBJ1-2 | TRBV7-8 | TGTGCCAGCAGCTTAAGCCGACAGGCTATTAACTATGGCTACACCTTC | CASSLSRQAINYGYTF
NA | NA | TRBJ1-1 | TRBV28 | TGTGCCAGCAGTTCCGACATCAACACTGAAGCTTTCTTT | CASSSDINTEAFF
NA | NA | TRBJ1-6 | TRBV7-2 | TGTGCGAGCAGCTCAGGGGAAGGATATAATTCACCCCTCCACTTT | CASSSGEGYNSPLHF
NA | NA | TRBJ1-2 | TRBV29-1 | TGCAGCGTTAAAGCCACGGGCTACACCTTC | CSVKATGYTF
NA | NA | TRBJ2-7 | TRBV20-1 | TGCAGTGCCTCCTCCGGGACACAGAGCTCCTACGAGCAGTACTTC | CSASSGTQSSYEQYF
few | TRBD1 | TRBJ1-1 | TRBV6-5 | TGTGCCAGCAGTTCACAGGGGGCGAGGACTGAAGCTTTCTTT | CASSSQGARTEAFF
many | TRBD2 | TRBJ2-1 | TRBV12-3/TRBV12-4 | TGTGCCAGCAGTGCAGAGCTAGCGGGAGGGTCCAATGAGCAGTTCTTC | CASSAELAGGSNEQFF
many | TRBD2 | TRBJ2-3 | TRBV20-1 | TGCAGTGCTTCTGGGACTAGCGGGAGAACAGATACGCAGTATTTT | CSASGTSGRTDTQYF
NA | NA | TRBJ1-1 | TRBV7-2 | TGTGCCAGCAGCCAAACAGGGAATATTGGCCCTGAAGCCCTCTTT | CASSQTGNIGPEALF
many | TRBD2 | TRBJ2-3 | TRBV7-3 | TGTGCCAGCAGGTTGGGACTAGCGGCACCGGGTACGCAGTATTTT | CASRLGLAAPGTQYF
many | NA | TRBJ2-2 | TRBV20-1 | TGCAGTGCTAGAGATTGGGGGGACACCGGGGAGCTGTTTTTT | CSARDWGDTGELFF
once | TRBD1 | TRBJ2-3 | TRBV7-2 | TGTGCCAGCAGCGTCACCGGGACAGGGAAATATACGCAGTATTTT | CASSVTGTGKYTQYF
NA | TRBD1 | TRBJ2-1 | TRBV6-4 | TGCGCCAGCAGTCCCGGGACAGGGGGCAATGAGCAGCTCTTC | CASSPGTGGNEQLF
many | NA | TRBJ2-2 | TRBV7-9 | TGTGCCAGCACCAATACGGACGGATTCACCGGGGAGCTGTTTTTT | CASTNTDGFTGELFF
NA | TRBD1 | TRBJ2-5 | TRBV7-9 | TGTGCCAGCAGCTTGACAGGGGCGTACCAAGAGACCCAGTACTTC | CASSLTGAYQETQYF
NA | NA | TRBJ2-7 | TRBV6-2/TRBV6-3 | TGTGCCAGCAGTTACCTTCGATTCTCTTACGAGCAGTACTTC | CASSYLRFSYEQYF
few | NA | TRBJ2-3 | TRBV10-3 | TGTGCCTCAATAAGCGGGCTTGGCAGGGATACGCAGTATTTT | CASISGLGRDTQYF
NA | TRBD2 | TRBJ2-5 | TRBV7-4 | TGTGCCAGCAGCTTGGTGGTGGGAGGGCAAGAGACCCAGTACTTC | CASSLVVGGQETQYF
many | NA | TRBJ2-6 | TRBV7-8 | TGTGCCAGCAGCACACAGGGCAGGGACCCTGGGGCCAACGTCCTGACTTTC | CASSTQGRDPGANVLTF
NA | NA | TRBJ2-2 | TRBV29-1 | TGCAGCGTTGTCAAGGCGGGGGAGCTGTTTTTT | CSVVKAGELFF
many | NA | TRBJ1-1 | TRBV20-1 | TGCAGTGCGGGGCCGGGACGCCAATTGAACACTGAAGCTTTCTTT | CSAGPGRQLNTEAFF
many | NA | TRBJ2-1 | TRBV10-1 | TGCGCCAGCAAAGTGGGGCGGGGGCCGGATGAGCAGTTCTTC | CASKVGRGPDEQFF
NA | TRBD2 | TRBJ2-5 | TRBV20-1 | TGCAGTGCCCCGGGACTAGCGGGATGGCTAGAGACCCAGTACTTC | CSAPGLAGWLETQYF